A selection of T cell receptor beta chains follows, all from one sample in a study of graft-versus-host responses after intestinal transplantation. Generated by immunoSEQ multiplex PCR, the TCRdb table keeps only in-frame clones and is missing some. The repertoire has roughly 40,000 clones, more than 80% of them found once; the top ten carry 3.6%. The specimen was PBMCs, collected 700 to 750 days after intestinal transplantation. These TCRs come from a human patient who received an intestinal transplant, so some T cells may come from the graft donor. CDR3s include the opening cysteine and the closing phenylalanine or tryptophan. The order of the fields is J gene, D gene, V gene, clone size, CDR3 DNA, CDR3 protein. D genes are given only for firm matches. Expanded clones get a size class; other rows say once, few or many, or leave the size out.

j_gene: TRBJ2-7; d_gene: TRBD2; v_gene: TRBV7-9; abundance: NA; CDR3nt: TGTGCCAGCAGCTCCCCGCGGGCGGGAGGGAGGTCCTACGAGCAGTACTTC; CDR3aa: CASSSPRAGGRSYEQYF
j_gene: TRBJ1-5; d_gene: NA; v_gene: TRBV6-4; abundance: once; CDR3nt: TGTGCCAGCAGGGCTCAGGGGAGCAATCAGCCCCAGCATTTT; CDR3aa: CASRAQGSNQPQHF
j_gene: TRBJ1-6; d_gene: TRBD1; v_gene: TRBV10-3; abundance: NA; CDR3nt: TGTGCCATCAGTAGCACAGGGGCCGACACCAGGAATTCACCCCTCCACTTT; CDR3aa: CAISSTGADTRNSPLHF
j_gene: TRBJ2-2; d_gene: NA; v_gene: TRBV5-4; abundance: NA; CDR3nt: TGTGCCACCTCCGGGCCCGGGGGATCCACCGGGGAGCTGTTTTTT; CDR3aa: CATSGPGGSTGELFF
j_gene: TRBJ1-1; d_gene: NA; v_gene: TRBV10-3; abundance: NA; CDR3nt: TGTGCCACCGCATGGAACACTGAAGCTTTCTTT; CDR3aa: CATAWNTEAFF
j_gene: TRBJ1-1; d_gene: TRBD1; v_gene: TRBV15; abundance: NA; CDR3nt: TGTGCCACCAGCAGGCGCCAGGGGGACGGAGCTTTCTTT; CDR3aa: CATSRRQGDGAFF
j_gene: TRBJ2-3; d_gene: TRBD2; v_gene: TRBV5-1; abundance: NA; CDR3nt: TGCGCCAGCAGACTAGCGGGAGAAGGGGATACGCAGTATTTT; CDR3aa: CASRLAGEGDTQYF
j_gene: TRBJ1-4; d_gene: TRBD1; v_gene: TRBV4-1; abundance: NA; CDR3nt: TGCGCCAGCAGCCAAGGGTCGGGACAGTCTAATGAAAAACTGTTTTTT; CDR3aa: CASSQGSGQSNEKLFF
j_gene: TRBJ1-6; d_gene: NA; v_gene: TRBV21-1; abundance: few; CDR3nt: TGTGCCAGCAGCAAAGAGATGGATAATTCACCCCTCCACTTT; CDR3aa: CASSKEMDNSPLHF
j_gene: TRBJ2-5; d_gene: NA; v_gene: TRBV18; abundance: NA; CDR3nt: TGTGCCAGCTCACAAAACAGGGTCTCCGGGGGGGAGACCCAGTACTTC; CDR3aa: CASSQNRVSGGETQYF
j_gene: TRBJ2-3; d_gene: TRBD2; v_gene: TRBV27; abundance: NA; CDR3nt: TGTGCCAGCAGAAGGACTAGCGGGGGGGCCTTCGCAGATACGCAGTATTTT; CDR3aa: CASRRTSGGAFADTQYF
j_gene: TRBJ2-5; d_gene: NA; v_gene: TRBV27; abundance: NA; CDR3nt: TGTGCCAGCAGTTTAACTGCCTTCCAAGAGACCCAGTACTTC; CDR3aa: CASSLTAFQETQYF
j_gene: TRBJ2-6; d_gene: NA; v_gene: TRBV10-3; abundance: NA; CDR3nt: TGTGCCATCAGTGCAGGGTCACAAGGGGCCAACGTCCTGACTTTC; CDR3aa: CAISAGSQGANVLTF
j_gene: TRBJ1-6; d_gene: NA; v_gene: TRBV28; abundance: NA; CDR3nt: TGTGCCAGCGGACGGGGGAATTCACCCCTCCACTTT; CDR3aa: CASGRGNSPLHF
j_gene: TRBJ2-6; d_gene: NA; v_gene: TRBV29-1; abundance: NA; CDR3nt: TGCAGCGTTAAGGTGGGAGGCGGGGCCAACGTCCTGACTTTC; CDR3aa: CSVKVGGGANVLTF
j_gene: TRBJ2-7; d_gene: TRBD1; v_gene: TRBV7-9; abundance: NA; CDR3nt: TGTGCCAGCAGGGGAGGGACAGGGGAGAACGAGCAGTACTTC; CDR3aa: CASRGGTGENEQYF
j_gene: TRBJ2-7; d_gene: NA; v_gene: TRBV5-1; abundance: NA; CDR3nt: TGCGCCAGAGAACCCAGGGGAGCCTACGAGCAGTACTTC; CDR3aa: CAREPRGAYEQYF
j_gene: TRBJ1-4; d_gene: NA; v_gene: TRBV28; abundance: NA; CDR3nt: TGTGCCAGCAGTTTAGAGGGGGATTATGAAAAACTGTTTTTT; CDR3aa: CASSLEGDYEKLFF
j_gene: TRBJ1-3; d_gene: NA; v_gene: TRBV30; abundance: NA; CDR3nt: TGTGCCTGGAGCAGCTCTGGAAACACCATATATTTT; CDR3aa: CAWSSSGNTIYF
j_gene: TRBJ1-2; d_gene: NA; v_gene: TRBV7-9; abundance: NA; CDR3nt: TGTGCCAGCAGCTTAGCCCAACTATTCTATGGCTACACCTTC; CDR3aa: CASSLAQLFYGYTF
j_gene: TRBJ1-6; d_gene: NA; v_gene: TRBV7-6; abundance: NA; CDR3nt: TGTGCCAGCAGCTTAGAACAGGGTGGCCCCTATAATTCACCCCTCCACTTT; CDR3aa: CASSLEQGGPYNSPLHF
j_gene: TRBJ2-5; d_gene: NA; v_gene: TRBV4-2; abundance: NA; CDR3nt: TGTGCCAGCAGCCGTAGCGGTTCCATCCGGCGGGAGACCCAGTACTTC; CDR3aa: CASSRSGSIRRETQYF
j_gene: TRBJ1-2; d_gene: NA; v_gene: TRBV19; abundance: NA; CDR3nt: TGTGCCAGTAGTCGTACAGCTAACTATGGCTACACCTTC; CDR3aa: CASSRTANYGYTF
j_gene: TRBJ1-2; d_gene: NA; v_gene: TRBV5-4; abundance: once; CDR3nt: TGTGCCAGCAGCTTGGGCGGGGCGAGTAGTCATGGCTACACCTTC; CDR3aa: CASSLGGASSHGYTF